The entry that follows covers one T cell receptor (beta chain) sequence. Primers for the PCR totalled 60 Vbeta and 13 Jbeta. Sequenced by immunoSEQ multiplex PCR; TCRdb stores in-frame clones only, minus some. The sample lists over 110,000 clones, around 79% occurring once. This record comes from a study of cytomegalovirus exposure and HLA in healthy donors. Study details: Unique TCR beta sequences numbering about 100 million came from around 180 million T cells in an earlier analysis.

This CDR3 is built from 13 residues. Unmatched junction bases numbered 3, after V lost 4 bases and J lost 8 bases. Germline CDR1 is SGHTA and CDR2 is FQGNSA. The chain carries TRBV7-2 and TRBJ2-1, with 9 bases matching TRBD2. The sequencing input was PBMCs. This clonotype was obtained from a female donor in good health and CMV-seronegative. The CDR3 protein is CASSSRTSDEQFF. CDR3 in DNA: TGTGCCAGCAGCTCGAGGACTAGCGATGAGCAGTTCTTC. The entire variable domain, with the rest obtained from reference TRBV7-2 and TRBJ2-1, is as follows: GAGVSQSPSNKVTEKGKDVELRCDPISGHTALYWYRQSLGQGLEFLIYFQGNSAPDKSGLPSDRFSAERTGGSVSTLTIQRTQQEDSAVYLCASSSRTSDEQFFGPGTRLTVL.